This T cell receptor beta chain was recorded in a study of radiotherapy plus CTLA-4 blockade in lung cancer. Study summary: Objective response rate was over 15%; disease control rate, about 28%.

Germline V gene data show CDR1 as SGHRS and CDR2 as YFSETQ. The CDR3 is made up of 13 amino acids. Trimming removed 3 bases from V and 4 bases from J, with 10 bases in between. TCRdb's table, derived via immunoSEQ multiplex PCR, lists solely in-frame clones and lacks some. The data contain tens of thousands of clones, more than 75% of them seen just once; the ten biggest clones take up 40%. Study-level results: Some TCR clones had been derived from tumors. These clones expanded in peripheral blood after radiotherapy plus ipilimumab. According to reports, early shifts in blood T cell clones, alongside interferon-beta, forecast response most accurately.

CTLA-4 blockade with ipilimumab, together with focal radiation, was given to patients with chemo-refractory metastatic non-small-cell lung cancer. To note about this clone: Its target is not known.

The TCR was taken from a human donor with non-small cell lung cancer that progressed on radiotherapy plus ipilimumab. V usage is TRBV5-1 and J usage is TRBJ1-2; D call uncertain. This specimen was peripheral blood, taken from a patient treated with radiotherapy plus ipilimumab. CDR3 DNA sequence: TGCGCCAGCAGCTGGACTGCCCTCTATGGCTACACCTTC. Protein: CASSWTALYGYTF.